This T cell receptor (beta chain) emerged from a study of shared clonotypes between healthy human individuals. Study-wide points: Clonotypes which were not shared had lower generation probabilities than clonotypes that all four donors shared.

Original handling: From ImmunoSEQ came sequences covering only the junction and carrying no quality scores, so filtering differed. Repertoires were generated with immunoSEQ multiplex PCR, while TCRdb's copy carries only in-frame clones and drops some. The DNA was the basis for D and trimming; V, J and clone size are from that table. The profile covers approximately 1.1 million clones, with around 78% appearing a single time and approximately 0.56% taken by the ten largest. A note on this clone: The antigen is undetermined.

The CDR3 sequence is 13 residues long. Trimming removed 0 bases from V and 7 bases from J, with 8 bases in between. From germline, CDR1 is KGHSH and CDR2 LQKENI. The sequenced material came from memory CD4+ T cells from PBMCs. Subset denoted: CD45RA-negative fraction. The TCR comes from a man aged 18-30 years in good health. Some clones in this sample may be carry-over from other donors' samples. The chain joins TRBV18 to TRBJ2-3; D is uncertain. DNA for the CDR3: TGTGCCAGCTCACCACCGACACGCTATACGCAGTATTTT. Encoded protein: CASSPPTRYTQYF.